This record concerns one T cell receptor (beta chain) sequence. Its antigen is not yet known. No clone much larger than this one lies a single base away; base qualities are absent. Receptor amplification or capture employed the immunoSEQ multiplex PCR assay. Not all clones reach the TCRdb copy of this immuneACCESS table, which keeps in-frame sequences only. Checked studies attribute under half of the gap to unresolved V genes and leave the rest unexplained. In this sample the table shows about 66,000 clones, about 90% of which occur a single time. The ten largest clones capture 0.3% to 0.4% of the sample. The sample comes from a study of technical replicates of blood from a handful of donors (dated by TCRdb to about 2017). V is trimmed back by 5 bases and J by 5 bases, and the junction contains 5 bases that no gene match accounts for. Spanning cysteine to phenylalanine, the CDR3 consists of 15 amino acids. The retained sequence is limited to the CDR3, 45 bases, with the frame set at the first base. CDR1 SGHTA and CDR2 FQGNSA are derived from the germline V gene.

Sequenced input: T cells isolated from PBMCs. The receptor comes from a human donor in good health. Rearrangement joined TRBV7-2 to TRBJ2-1; 11 middle bases align to TRBD2. The CDR3 protein: CASSRGLAANNEQFF. The nucleotides are TGTGCCAGCAGCAGGGGACTAGCGGCAAACAATGAGCAGTTCTTC.